This T cell receptor (beta chain) is from a study of cytomegalovirus exposure and HLA in healthy donors. Study in general: In a later analysis, it was reported that the approximately 110 validation repertoires had been produced on the same platform as the 666 repertoires belonging to the first cohort. General observations from the study: Reported performance of the classifier showed diagnosis of cytomegalovirus status with high specificity and sensitivity.

The donors were members of the roughly 130-subject validation cohort (separate from the roughly 670-subject first cohort). In regard to this clone: Its antigen is not identified.

This CDR3 has 12 residues. Trimming removed 6 bases from V and 8 bases from J, with 10 bases in between. Looked up from germline, CDR1 is MDHEN and CDR2 is SYDVKM. TCRdb's table, derived via immunoSEQ multiplex PCR, lists solely in-frame clones and lacks some. Altogether 250,000 to 350,000 clones are present, 70% to 90% being singletons, with the ten largest covering over 0.7%. The receptor was derived from a woman under 30 in good health and CMV-seronegative. The chain couples TRBV28 to TRBJ1-4; no reliable D call. Sequenced: PBMCs. The CDR3 reads CASRAGTEKLFF. In DNA form, the CDR3 reads TGTGCCAGCAGGGCGGGAACGGAAAAACTGTTTTTT.